The 30 T cell receptor beta chains given below trace back to one sample, sequenced in a study of T cell responses to AZD1222 COVID-19 vaccine. The table came from immunoSEQ multiplex PCR; TCRdb's copy has only in-frame clones and leaves some out. This sample has about 81,000 clones, with approximately 90% found just once. The material sequenced was peripheral blood, taken 28 days after the second AZD1222 dose. The source of these receptors is an adult who received the AZD1222 COVID-19 vaccine.

A single count supports this clone. This chain joins TRBV28 and TRBJ1-2; TRBD1 might be the D (5 bases). Trimming took off 4 bases at V and 2 bases at J, with 11 bases between the two ends. Germline lookup yields CDR1 MDHEN and CDR2 SYDVKM. This CDR3 contains 14 residues. The CDR3 spells CASSSPGRNYGYTF. The CDR3 DNA is TGTGCCAGCAGTTCCCCGGGACGGAACTATGGCTACACCTTC.

This CDR3 reads CASTLTGSPNSPLHF. CDR3 bases: TGTGCCAGCACCCTCACGGGGAGCCCTAATTCACCCCTCCACTTT. The chain carries TRBV28 and TRBJ1-6; no definite D call. The V gene's germline CDR1 is MDHEN and CDR2 SYDVKM. V lost 7 bases and J 6 bases, leaving 16 bases between the germline ends. The length of the CDR3 is 15 residues.

V usage is TRBV5-4 and J usage is TRBJ2-5; TRBD1 aligns across 7 bases. CDR1 is SGHNT, CDR2 YYREEE, per germline (reference sequence). Losses at the gene ends were 4 bases for V and 2 bases for J; bases not matched to a gene: 8. CDR3 length equals 15 residues. The CDR3 loop reads CASSKGRGRQETQYF. The CDR3 region has the DNA TGTGCCAGCAGCAAGGGCAGGGGGAGACAAGAGACCCAGTACTTC. The variable domain in full, with the rest retrieved from reference TRBV5-4 and TRBJ2-5, is ETGVTQSPTHLIKTRGQQVTLRCSSQSGHNTVSWYQQALGQGPQFIFQYYREEENGRGNFPPRFSGLQFPNYSSELNVNALELDDSALYLCASSKGRGRQETQYFGPGTRLLVL.

As DNA, the CDR3 is TGTGCCAGCCAACTAGGATCCTACAATGAGCAGTTCTTC. Amino acids: CASQLGSYNEQFF. The rearrangement uses TRBV19 and TRBJ2-1; the D gene is possibly TRBD2 (5 bases). V was cut by 9 bases and J by 1 base, with 10 bases left in between. Germline CDR1 LNHDA, CDR2 SQIVND (reference sequence). This CDR3 is built from 13 residues.

Details on this clone: One end of the junction fails to match germline, which may point to a read error. The chain is built from TRBV11-3 and TRBJ2-1; weak D call: TRBD1 (6 bases). Germline loops: CDR1 SGHNT, CDR2 YENEEA. This CDR3 contains 17 residues. CDR3 region: CASSLETGTTSNNEQFF. CDR3 DNA: TGTGCCAGCAGCTTAGAAACCGGGACAACCTCCAACAATGAGCAGTTCTTC.

The chain recombines TRBV9 with TRBJ2-2; 8 positions agree with TRBD2. From germline, CDR1 is SGDLS and CDR2 YYNGEE. CDR3 length: 15 amino acids. V was pared by 5 bases and J by 7 bases, with 10 bases of the junction left unmatched. CDR3 amino acids: CASSPFSGKVGELFF. The CDR3 DNA sequence: TGTGCCAGCAGTCCTTTTAGCGGGAAAGTCGGGGAGCTGTTTTTT.

The chain joins TRBV7-9 to TRBJ1-1, with D uncertain. V was clipped by 2 bases and J by 1 base, with 2 bases between them. The length of the CDR3 is 12 residues. Germline V gene data show CDR1 as SEHNR and CDR2 as FQNEAQ (reference sequence). As DNA, the CDR3 is TGTGCCAGCAGCTTATGGAACACTGAAGCTTTCTTT. Translating gives CASSLWNTEAFF. Based on the CDR3 plus reference TRBV7-9 and TRBJ1-1, the full variable domain is DTGVSQNPRHKITKRGQNVTFRCDPISEHNRLYWYRQTLGQGPEFLTYFQNEAQLEKSRLLSDRFSAERPKGSFSTLEIQRTEQGDSAMYLCASSLWNTEAFFGQGTRLTVV.

This clone was seen more than once but under ten times. The chain joins TRBV11-1 to TRBJ2-2; D uncertain. Germline-derived CDR1 and CDR2 are SGHAT and FQDESV (reference sequence). V was shortened by 2 bases and J by 5 bases, with 9 bases between the two germline ends. The CDR3 consists of 14 residues. This CDR3 reads CASSLRFGTGELFF. CDR3 bases: TGTGCCAGCAGCTTACGGTTTGGAACCGGGGAGCTGTTTTTT.

The chain has TRBV2 and TRBJ1-2, with 7 bases aligning to TRBD1. The CDR3 has 13 amino acids. CDR1 and CDR2 (germline): SNHLY, FYNNEI. V lost 6 bases and J lost 8; bases outside the gene matches: 9. The CDR3 spells CASRQGTVRGYTF. CDR3 nucleotide sequence: TGTGCCAGCAGACAAGGGACAGTGAGAGGCTACACCTTC.

The table lists this clone with a count of one. The V call is TRBV7-2, the J call TRBJ2-7, with 9 bases identical to TRBD2. Germline assignment: CDR1 SGHTA and CDR2 FQGNSA. The CDR3 totals 15 residues. With V trimmed by 1 base and J by 2 bases, 3 bases remained unmatched. CDR3 residues: CASSLEAGGPYEQYF. CDR3 bases: TGTGCCAGCAGCTTAGAGGCGGGAGGGCCCTACGAGCAGTACTTC.

This chain joins TRBV19 and TRBJ2-1; D is ambiguous. Germline loops: CDR1 LNHDA, CDR2 SQIVND (reference sequence). This CDR3 region has 11 residues. V was cut by 5 bases and J by 9 bases, with 8 bases left in between. The CDR3 DNA reads as TGTGCCAGTAGTTTGGCAGGTGAGCAGTTCTTC. It yields the protein CASSLAGEQFF.

The chain combines TRBV11-3 with TRBJ2-1, with D perhaps TRBD2 (5 bases). The germline V gene encodes CDR1 SGHNT and CDR2 YENEEA. V lost 6 bases and J lost 1, with 19 bases in between. This CDR3 contains 17 residues. DNA for the CDR3: TGTGCCAGCAGATATCCCTTGGTGGACTCATCCTACAATGAGCAGTTCTTC. This gives the protein CASRYPLVDSSYNEQFF.

The table lists this clone with a count of one. CDR3 nucleotide sequence: TGTGCCAGCAGCTTGGCGGGTACAGATAACTACGAGCAGTACTTC. Translation: CASSLAGTDNYEQYF. The chain is built from TRBV5-5 and TRBJ2-7, with unresolved D. V was pared by 0 bases and J by 3 bases, with 13 bases between. CDR3 length equals 15 residues. Germline CDR1 is SGHKS and CDR2 is YYEKEE (reference sequence). Using reference TRBV5-5 and TRBJ2-7 for the parts outside the CDR3, the full variable domain is DAGVTQSPTHLIKTRGQQVTLRCSPISGHKSVSWYQQVLGQGPQFIFQYYEKEERGRGNFPDRFSARQFPNYSSELNVNALLLGDSALYLCASSLAGTDNYEQYFGPGTRLTVT.

This sequence joins TRBV3-1 (or the pseudogene TRBV3-2) and TRBJ2-7; 10 bases are shared with TRBD2. This CDR3 spans 16 amino acids. V gave up 1 base and J gave up 3 bases; unmatched junction bases: 6. CDR1 LGHDT and CDR2 YNNKEL come from the germline V gene (reference sequence). CDR3 sequence reads: CASSQGGAGGVYEQYF. CDR3 nucleotides: TGTGCCAGCAGCCAAGGTGGAGCGGGAGGGGTCTACGAGCAGTACTTC.

This clone was seen only a few times. The V gene is TRBV11-2, the J gene TRBJ1-5; 8 nucleotides line up with TRBD1. CDR1 SGHAT and CDR2 FQNNGV come from the germline V gene. There are 16 residues in the CDR3. With 5 bases clipped from V and 2 bases from J, the junction kept 8 bases outside the gene matches. CDR3 bases: TGTGCCAGCAGCGCACAATCGACAGGGGGCAATCAGCCCCAGCATTTT. Its protein is CASSAQSTGGNQPQHF.

The chain has TRBV27 and TRBJ2-1; TRBD1 matches at 8 bases. CDR1 and CDR2 from the germline V gene are MNHEY and SMNVEV (reference sequence). This CDR3 contains 16 residues. Trimming took 6 bases from V and 1 from J; bases not matched to a gene: 8. CDR3 protein: CASRLLRDRSYNEQFF. Here the CDR3 DNA reads TGTGCCAGCAGACTTTTAAGGGACAGGTCCTACAATGAGCAGTTCTTC.

CDR3 region: CASSSRENGYTF. Here the CDR3 DNA reads TGTGCCAGCAGTTCACGTGAGAATGGCTACACCTTC. V usage is TRBV28 and J usage is TRBJ1-2; D uncertain. The CDR3 has 12 residues. The V end was cut by 4 bases, the J end by 6 bases, with 9 bases between. Germline lookup yields CDR1 MDHEN and CDR2 SYDVKM.

This clone was detected only a few times. V is TRBV7-2 and J is TRBJ2-2; a possible D gene is TRBD1 (5 bases). Trimming took off 5 bases at V and 7 bases at J, with 20 bases between the two ends. The CDR3 is made up of 16 amino acids. Germline V gene lookup returns CDR1 SGHTA and CDR2 FQGNSA. CDR3 nucleotide sequence: TGTGCCAGCAGCCCAGGGCAGCCCTTGGGCGGCGGGGAGCTGTTTTTT. Translation gives CASSPGQPLGGGELFF.

The chain couples TRBV10-3 to TRBJ1-2; 7 positions agree with TRBD1. The germline V gene has CDR1 ENHRY and CDR2 SYGVKD. CDR3 size: 14 residues. Trimming at V came to 6 bases and at J to 8 bases, leaving 12 bases not matched to a gene. CDR3 nucleotides: TGTGCCATCAGCCAGACAGGGTCGGAGGAGGGCTACACCTTC. Residues: CAISQTGSEEGYTF.

This chain links TRBV10-3 with TRBJ2-1, with TRBD2 identical over 13 bases. This CDR3 is built from 16 residues. The germline V gene encodes CDR1 ENHRY and CDR2 SYGVKD. V gave up 7 bases and J gave up 7 bases; unmatched junction bases: 10. The CDR3 DNA is TGTGCCATCAACCCACAGGGACTAGCGGGGTCGAATGAGCAGTTCTTC. The encoded protein is CAINPQGLAGSNEQFF.

J is TRBJ2-4 and V is TRBV27; D may correspond to TRBD1 or TRBD2 (5 bases each). This CDR3 has 15 residues. The germline CDR1 and CDR2 sequences are MNHEY and SMNVEV (reference sequence). Trimming stripped 4 bases from V and 5 bases from J, with 15 bases between. This CDR3 reads CASSSATGTENIQYF. CDR3 in DNA: TGTGCCAGCAGTTCCGCCACCGGGACGGAAAACATTCAGTACTTC.

Here the CDR3 reads CASSLNQGLSDTQYF. The CDR3 DNA reads as TGCGCCAGCAGCTTGAACCAGGGTCTCTCAGATACGCAGTATTTT. This chain uses TRBV5-1 with TRBJ2-3; the D gene is possibly TRBD1 (5 bases). The CDR3 extends over 15 amino acids. Germline-derived CDR1 and CDR2 are SGHRS and YFSETQ. V was trimmed by 1 base and J by 4 bases, leaving 13 bases between them.

The V and J genes are TRBV18 and TRBJ1-5; TRBD1 matches at 9 bases. The germline gives CDR1 KGHSH, CDR2 LQKENI. V shed 4 bases and J 7 bases; nucleotides not matched to a gene: 8. The CDR3 runs 15 residues. This CDR3 reads CASSHADRGQQPQHF. The DNA for the CDR3 is TGTGCCAGCTCACACGCGGACAGGGGCCAACAGCCCCAGCATTTT.

The chain carries TRBV15 and TRBJ2-1; D might be TRBD2 (6 bases). The length of the CDR3 is 17 residues. Germline loops: CDR1 LNHNV, CDR2 YYDKDF (reference sequence). Trimming removed 5 bases from V and 7 bases from J, with 24 bases in between. In DNA form, the CDR3 reads TGTGCCACCAGCTCCCGAAGCGGGCGCTCAGAATGGAATGAGCAGTTCTTC. This translates into CATSSRSGRSEWNEQFF.

The rearrangement joins TRBV19 to TRBJ1-1; 8 nucleotides line up with TRBD1. The ends lost 9 bases at V and 2 bases at J; junction bases unmatched: 11. Germline V gives CDR1 LNHDA, CDR2 SQIVND (reference sequence). The CDR3 is 15 amino acids. Here the CDR3 reads CASSPGGVGNTEAFF. As DNA, the CDR3 is TGTGCCAGCAGCCCAGGGGGCGTCGGTAACACTGAAGCTTTCTTT.

This chain connects TRBV14 to TRBJ2-1, with D possibly TRBD2 on 5 matching bases. Germline V gene lookup returns CDR1 SGHDN and CDR2 FVKESK. The V end lost 5 bases, the J end lost 8 bases, and 10 bases lay between the germline ends. CDR3 length: 12 residues. The CDR3 here is CASSKGAYEQFF. The CDR3 region has the DNA TGTGCCAGCAGCAAGGGAGCGTATGAGCAGTTCTTC.

The V call is TRBV4-1, the J call TRBJ2-7; maybe TRBD1 (9 bases). Trimming removed 0 bases from V and 2 bases from J, with 23 bases in between. Germline V gives CDR1 MGHRA, CDR2 YSYEKL. The CDR3 is 19 residues long. The CDR3 nucleotides read TGCGCCAGCAGCCAAGATTGGGGGACAGGGACGGGAGGGACCTACGAGCAGTACTTC. Translation gives CASSQDWGTGTGGTYEQYF.

The chain recombines TRBV5-5 with TRBJ2-3, with D tentatively TRBD1 (8 bases). The CDR3 is made up of 18 amino acids. CDR1 SGHKS and CDR2 YYEKEE come from the germline V gene (reference sequence). The germline V and J ends were trimmed by 4 bases and 4 bases, with 25 bases remaining between them. CDR3 in DNA: TGTGCCAGCAGCGATCCCCCCGGACAGGGAGGGTTCGCAGATACGCAGTATTTT. It is translated as CASSDPPGQGGFADTQYF.

V is TRBV6-5 and J is TRBJ2-1; 8 nucleotides agree with TRBD2. V gave up 2 bases and J gave up 7 bases; unmatched junction bases: 7. Germline CDR1 MNHEY, CDR2 SVGAGI. The CDR3 is 15 amino acids. CDR3 protein: CASSYEAGVLNEQFF. The CDR3, as DNA: TGTGCCAGCAGTTACGAAGCGGGAGTGTTGAATGAGCAGTTCTTC.

The V gene is TRBV28, the J gene TRBJ1-1; 7 nucleotides line up with TRBD1. The germline V gene has CDR1 MDHEN and CDR2 SYDVKM. This CDR3 has 13 amino acids. V lost 5 bases and J lost 6; bases outside the gene matches: 6. In DNA form, the CDR3 reads TGTGCCAGCAGTCAGGGGGGGGAGGCTGAAGCTTTCTTT. Translated, it gives CASSQGGEAEAFF.